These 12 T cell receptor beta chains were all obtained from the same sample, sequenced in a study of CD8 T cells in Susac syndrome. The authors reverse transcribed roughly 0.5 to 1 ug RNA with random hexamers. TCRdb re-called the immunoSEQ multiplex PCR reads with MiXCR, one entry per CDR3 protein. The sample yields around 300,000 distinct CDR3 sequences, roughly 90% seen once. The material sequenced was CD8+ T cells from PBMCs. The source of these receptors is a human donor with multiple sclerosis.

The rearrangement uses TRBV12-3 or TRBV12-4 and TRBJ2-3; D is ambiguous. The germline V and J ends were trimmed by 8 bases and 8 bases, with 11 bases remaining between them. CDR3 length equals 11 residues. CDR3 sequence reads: CASLGKRTQYF. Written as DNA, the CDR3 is TGTGCCAGCCTAGGGAAGCGTACGCAGTATTTT.

CDR3 bases: TGTGCCAGCAGTTATGGGGGGCTGGGAGGCTACACCTTC. Its translation is CASSYGGLGGYTF. This sequence joins TRBV6-5 and TRBJ1-2, with D possibly TRBD1 on 6 matching bases. The germline CDR1 and CDR2 sequences are MNHEY and SVGAGI. The CDR3 runs 13 residues. The germline V and J ends were trimmed by 3 bases and 8 bases, with 13 bases remaining between them.

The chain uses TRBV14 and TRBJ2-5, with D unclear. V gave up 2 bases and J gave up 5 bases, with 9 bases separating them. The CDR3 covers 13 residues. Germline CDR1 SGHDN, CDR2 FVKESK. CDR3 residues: CASSQWRRETQYF. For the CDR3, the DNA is TGTGCCAGCAGCCAATGGAGACGGGAGACCCAGTACTTC.

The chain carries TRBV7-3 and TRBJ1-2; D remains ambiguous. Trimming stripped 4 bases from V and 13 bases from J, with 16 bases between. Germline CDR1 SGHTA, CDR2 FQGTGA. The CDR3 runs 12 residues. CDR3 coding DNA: TGTGCCAGCAGCTCCGGCGGTCGGCCTTTCACCTTC. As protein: CASSSGGRPFTF. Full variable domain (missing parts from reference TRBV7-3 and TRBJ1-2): GAGVSQTPSNKVTEKGKYVELRCDPISGHTALYWYRQSLGQGPEFLIYFQGTGAADDSGLPNDRFFAVRPEGSVSTLKIQRTERGDSAVYLCASSSGGRPFTFGSGTRLTVV.

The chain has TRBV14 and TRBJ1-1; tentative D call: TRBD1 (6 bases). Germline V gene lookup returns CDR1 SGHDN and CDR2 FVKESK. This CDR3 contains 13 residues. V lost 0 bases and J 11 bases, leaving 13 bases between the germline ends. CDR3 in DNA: TGTGCCAGCAGCCAAGATGGGGGCCCCGCGGCTTTCTTT. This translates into CASSQDGGPAAFF.

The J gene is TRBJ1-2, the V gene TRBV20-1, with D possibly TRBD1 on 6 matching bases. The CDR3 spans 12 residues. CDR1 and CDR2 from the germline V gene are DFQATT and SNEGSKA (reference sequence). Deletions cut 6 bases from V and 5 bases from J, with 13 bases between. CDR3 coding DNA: TGCAGTGCGGACAGCTCTGGGTATGGCTACACCTTC. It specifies CSADSSGYGYTF.

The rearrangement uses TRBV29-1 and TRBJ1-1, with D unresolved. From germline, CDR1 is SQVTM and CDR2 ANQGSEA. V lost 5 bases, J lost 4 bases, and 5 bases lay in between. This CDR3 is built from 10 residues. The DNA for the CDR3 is TGCAGCGTTCGGGGCACTGAAGCTTTCTTT. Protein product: CSVRGTEAFF.

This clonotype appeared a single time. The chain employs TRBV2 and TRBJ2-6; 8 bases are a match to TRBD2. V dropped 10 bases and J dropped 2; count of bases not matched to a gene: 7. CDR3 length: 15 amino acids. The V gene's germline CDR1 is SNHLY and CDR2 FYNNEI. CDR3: CANPRTSTGANVLTF. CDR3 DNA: TGTGCCAACCCCCGGACTAGCACTGGGGCCAACGTCCTGACTTTC.

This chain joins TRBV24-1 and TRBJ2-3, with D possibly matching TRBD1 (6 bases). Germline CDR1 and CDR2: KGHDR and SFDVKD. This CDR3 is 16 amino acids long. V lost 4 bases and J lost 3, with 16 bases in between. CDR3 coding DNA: TGTGCCACCAGTGAAGGTGGCAGGACAGCAACAGATACGCAGTATTTT. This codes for CATSEGGRTATDTQYF.

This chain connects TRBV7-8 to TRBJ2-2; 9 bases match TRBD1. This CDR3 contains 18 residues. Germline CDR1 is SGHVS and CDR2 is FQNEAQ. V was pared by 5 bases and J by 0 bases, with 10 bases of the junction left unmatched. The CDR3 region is CASSPGQGLNPNTGELFF. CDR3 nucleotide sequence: TGTGCCAGCAGCCCCGGACAGGGGCTAAACCCGAACACCGGGGAGCTGTTTTTT.

The CDR3 DNA reads as TGCGCCAGCAGCCCCCTGACTAGCGAAGTAACAGATACGCAGTATTTT. Translated, it gives CASSPLTSEVTDTQYF. This chain connects TRBV4-3 to TRBJ2-3; 8 bases align to TRBD2. The V gene's germline CDR1 is LGHNA and CDR2 YSLEER. Trimming removed 4 bases from V and 3 bases from J; junction bases left unmatched: 9. This CDR3 has 16 residues.

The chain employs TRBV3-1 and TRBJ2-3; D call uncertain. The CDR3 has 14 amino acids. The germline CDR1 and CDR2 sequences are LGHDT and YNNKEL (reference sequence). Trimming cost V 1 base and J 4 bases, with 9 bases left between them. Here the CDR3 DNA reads TGTGCCAGCAGCCAAGCCGGACCCGCAGATACGCAGTATTTT. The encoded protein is CASSQAGPADTQYF.